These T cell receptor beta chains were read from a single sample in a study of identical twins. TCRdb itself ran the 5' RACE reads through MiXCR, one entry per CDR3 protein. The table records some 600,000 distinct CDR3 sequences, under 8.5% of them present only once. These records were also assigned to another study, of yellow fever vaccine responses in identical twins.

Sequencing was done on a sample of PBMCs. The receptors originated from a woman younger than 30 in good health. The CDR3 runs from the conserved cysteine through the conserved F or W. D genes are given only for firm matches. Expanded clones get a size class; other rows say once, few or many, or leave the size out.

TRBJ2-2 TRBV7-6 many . TGTGCCAGCAGCTTAGCAGGGGGGGCGAGCACCGGGGAGCTGTTTTTT CASSLAGGASTGELFF
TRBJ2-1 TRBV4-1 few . TGCGCCAGCAGCCCCAAAACGGAGATTAGGCGTAATGAGCAGTTCTTC CASSPKTEIRRNEQFF
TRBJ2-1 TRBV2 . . TGTGCCAGCAGTGAAATCTTTGAGCGGAATGAGCAGTTCTTC CASSEIFERNEQFF
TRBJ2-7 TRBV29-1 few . TGCAGCGTTCAACCGAGTTCCTACGAGCAGTACTTC CSVQPSSYEQYF
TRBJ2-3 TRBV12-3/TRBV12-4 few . TGTGCCAGCAGTTTATGGGTCACAGATACGCAGTATTTT CASSLWVTDTQYF
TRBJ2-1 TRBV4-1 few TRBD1 TGCGCCAGCAGCCAAGATGGGAGGACAGGGGACGGGGGTGAGCAGTTCTTC CASSQDGRTGDGGEQFF
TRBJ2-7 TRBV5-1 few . TGCGCCAGCAGCTCCCGGCCCCTAGAAAGGCATCGGGAGCAGTACTTC CASSSRPLERHREQYF
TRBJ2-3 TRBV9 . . TGTGCCAGCAGCGTACAAACCAGCACAGATACGCAGTATTTT CASSVQTSTDTQYF
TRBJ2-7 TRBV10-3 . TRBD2 TGTGCCATCAGTTCTAGCGGAGTAACCTACGAGCAGTACTTC CAISSSGVTYEQYF
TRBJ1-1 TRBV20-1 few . TGCAGTGCTAGAGGGACCTCTCTGGAAGCTTTCTTT CSARGTSLEAFF
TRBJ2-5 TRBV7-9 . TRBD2 TGTGCCAGCAGCCCTTACTCCGGGGGGAAAGAGACCCAGTACTTC CASSPYSGGKETQYF
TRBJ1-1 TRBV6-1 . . TGTGCCAGCAGTGAATCCCGGGGAGCTTTCTTT CASSESRGAFF
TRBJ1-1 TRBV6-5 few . TGTGCCAGCAGTAAGGCAGGTGAAGCTTTCTTT CASSKAGEAFF
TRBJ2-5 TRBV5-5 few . TGTGCCAGCAGCTTTTCCGATTTTTCTTCGTTGGAGACCCAGTACTTC CASSFSDFSSLETQYF
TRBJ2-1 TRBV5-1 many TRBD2 TGCGCCAGCAGCTTTGCTAGCGGGGGAATGTACAATGAGCAGTTCTTC CASSFASGGMYNEQFF
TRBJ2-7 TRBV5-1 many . TGCGCCAGCAGCAACGTCGGGACCACCTCCTACGAGCAGTACTTC CASSNVGTTSYEQYF
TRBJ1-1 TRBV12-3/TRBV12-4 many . TGTGCCAGCAGTCACGCACCCGAAGCTTTCTTT CASSHAPEAFF
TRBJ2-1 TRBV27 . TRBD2 TGTGCCAGCAGTTTAAGTTTACTAGCGACCTTGCCTCAGTTCTTC CASSLSLLATLPQFF
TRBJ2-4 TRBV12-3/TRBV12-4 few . TGTGCCAGCAGTAGGGGGTTAGCCAAAAACATTCAGTACTTC CASSRGLAKNIQYF
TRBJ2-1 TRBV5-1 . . TGCGCCAGCAGCTTGCAATTCGGGGGTAGCAATGAGCAGTTCTTC CASSLQFGGSNEQFF
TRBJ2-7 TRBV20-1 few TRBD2 TGCAGTGCTCGTAGCGGGAGATACGAGCAGTACTTC CSARSGRYEQYF
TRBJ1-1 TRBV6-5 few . TGTGCCAGCAGTTACTCGGCCCAAGCCTCCCCGAAAGCTTTCTTT CASSYSAQASPKAFF
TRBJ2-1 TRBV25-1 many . TGTGCCAGCAGTGAATATAGGGATGGTGAGCAGTTCTTC CASSEYRDGEQFF
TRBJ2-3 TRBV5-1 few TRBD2 TGCGCCAGCAGCTTTTACCCGGGGACTAGCGCTAGCACAGATACGCAGTATTTT CASSFYPGTSASTDTQYF
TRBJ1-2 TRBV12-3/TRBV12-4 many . TGTGCCAGCAGCCCTCGGGCAGCCGCTAACTATGGCTACACCTTC CASSPRAAANYGYTF
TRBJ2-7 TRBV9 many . TGTGCCAGCAAGGGACCCTTCTACGAGCAGTACTTC CASKGPFYEQYF
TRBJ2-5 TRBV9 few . TGTGCCAGCAGCGTGGCAGGGCTTCAAGAGACCCAGTACTTC CASSVAGLQETQYF
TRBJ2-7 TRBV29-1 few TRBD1 TGCAGCGTTTGCTGGGACAGTAGCATCGAGCAGTACTTC CSVCWDSSIEQYF
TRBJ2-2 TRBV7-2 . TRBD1 TGTGCCAGCCCAGACAGGGTAGGGTCCGGGGAGCTGTTTTTT CASPDRVGSGELFF
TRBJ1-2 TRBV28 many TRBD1 TGTGCCAGCAGTTTTCGGACAGGGACTGGCTACACCTTC CASSFRTGTGYTF
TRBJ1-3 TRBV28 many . TGTGCCAGCAGGGACAGCTTCTCTGGAAACACCATATATTTT CASRDSFSGNTIYF
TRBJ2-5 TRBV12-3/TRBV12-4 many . TGTGCCAGCAGCCCAGCGGCTCGGGAGACCCAGTACTTC CASSPAARETQYF
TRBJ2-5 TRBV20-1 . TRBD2 TGCAGTGCCAGAAGGACTAGCGGGAGATTAGAGACCCAGTACTTC CSARRTSGRLETQYF
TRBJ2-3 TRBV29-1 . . TGCAGCGTGGAGGATACGCAGTATTTT CSVEDTQYF
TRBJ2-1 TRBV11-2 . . TGTGCCAGCATCGGGATACCGACTACTGGGGATGAGCAGTTCTTC CASIGIPTTGDEQFF
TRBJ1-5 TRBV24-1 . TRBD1 TGTGCCACCAGTGTCGGGACAGGGACGTCGCAGCCCCAGCATTTT CATSVGTGTSQPQHF
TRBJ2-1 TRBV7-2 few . TGTGCCAGCAGCCTATTTAGGGGAGTCGGAAACAATGAGCAGTTCTTC CASSLFRGVGNNEQFF
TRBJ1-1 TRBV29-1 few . TGCAGCGTTGAGGGAAGAATGGCGTCGGAAGCTTTCTTT CSVEGRMASEAFF
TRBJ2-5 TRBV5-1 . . TGCGCCAGCAGCTTGAGTAGTTGGACAGATCAAGAGACCCAGTACTTC CASSLSSWTDQETQYF
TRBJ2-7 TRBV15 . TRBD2 TGTGCCACCAGCAGAGGGAGGCCAGTCCTAGCGGGATTTTCCTACGAGCAGTACTTC CATSRGRPVLAGFSYEQYF
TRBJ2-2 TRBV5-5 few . TGTGCCAGCAGCTTGTACCCATCCGGGGAGCTGTTTTTT CASSLYPSGELFF
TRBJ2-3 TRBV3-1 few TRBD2 TGTGCCAGCAGCCAAAATCCCGGGGGGAGCACAGATACGCAGTATTTT CASSQNPGGSTDTQYF